Described below is a single T cell receptor (beta chain) sequence and its context. Its antigen is unidentified. Treatment in this sample: 15 to 20 received Ad26.COV2.S at low or high dose, single or two shots; about 5 received placebo; per-sample allocation not given. Samples came from day 63 after the first vaccine or placebo injection. Expression of Wuhan-strain SARS-CoV-2 spike came from the Ad26 vector that formed the vaccine. This specimen comes from a study of Ad26.COV2.S vaccination and SARS-CoV-2 variants. Turning to the study itself: As a participant in COV1001, the donor was in the Ad26.COV2.S trial arm. The authors gave Ad26.COV2.S intramuscularly, either once or twice 56 days apart.

Libraries were prepared by immunoSEQ multiplex PCR; TCRdb keeps only in-frame clonotypes and omits some of them. The sample includes about 480,000 clones, 87% of them seen just once. Study-level results: Ad26.COV2.S recipients had broader spike-specific TCRs (P = 0.0014).

The TCR originated in a person aged 18-60 years who received the Ad26.COV2.S COVID-19 vaccine or a placebo. The sequencing used peripheral blood, collected in a trial of Ad26.COV2.S vaccine versus placebo.

The CDR3 reads CASSLAGRGTEQYF. The CDR3, as DNA: TGTGCCAGCAGCTTAGCGGGCAGGGGGACCGAGCAGTACTTC. This rearrangement joins TRBV7-2 to TRBJ2-7, with 7 bases lining up with TRBD1. Germline CDR1 and CDR2: SGHTA and FQGNSA. The CDR3 consists of 14 residues. The V and J ends lost 0 bases and 6 bases, in that order; junction bases with no gene match: 5.